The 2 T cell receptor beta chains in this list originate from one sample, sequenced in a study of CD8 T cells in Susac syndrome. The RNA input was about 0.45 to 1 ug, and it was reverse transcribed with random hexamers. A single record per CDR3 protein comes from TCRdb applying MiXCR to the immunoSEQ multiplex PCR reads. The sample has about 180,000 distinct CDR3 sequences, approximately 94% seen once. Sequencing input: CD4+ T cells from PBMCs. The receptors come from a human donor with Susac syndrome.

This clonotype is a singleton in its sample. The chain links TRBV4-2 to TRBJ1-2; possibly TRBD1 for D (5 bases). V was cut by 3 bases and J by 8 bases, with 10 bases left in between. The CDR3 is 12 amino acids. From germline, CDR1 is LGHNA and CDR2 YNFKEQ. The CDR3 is CASSQGDWGYTF. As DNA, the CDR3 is TGTGCCAGCAGCCAGGGGGACTGGGGCTACACCTTC.

This CDR3 reads CASSLGTGRGVNTGELFF. The CDR3 DNA reads TGTGCCAGCAGCTTGGGGACAGGGCGAGGGGTGAACACCGGGGAGCTGTTTTTT. V and J are TRBV7-8 and TRBJ2-2; 9 positions match TRBD1. The CDR3 spans 18 residues. Germline V gives CDR1 SGHVS, CDR2 FQNEAQ. V lost 3 bases to trimming and J lost 1 base; unmatched junction nucleotides: 9. The full variable domain, with the rest looked up from reference TRBV7-8 and TRBJ2-2, is GAGVSQSPRYKVAKRGQDVALRCDPISGHVSLFWYQQALGQGPEFLTYFQNEAQLDKSGLPSDRFFAERPEGSVSTLKIQRTQQEDSAVYLCASSLGTGRGVNTGELFFGEGSRLTVL.